This record covers a single TCR beta chain. V shed 6 bases and J shed 1 base, with 7 bases lying between them. Germline V gives CDR1 KGHSH, CDR2 LQKENI. The CDR3 has 12 residues. This entry comes from a study of blood T cell repertoires in COVID-19. Study overall: Samples came from the United States, Italy and Spain, spanning acute and convalescent COVID-19. In each case, the material was cDNA or gDNA derived from T cells, B-cell-depleted T cells, or PBMCs.

The authors' processing: Reference gene primers were amplified, and this amplification served to estimate nucleated cell counts. Clones were read by immunoSEQ multiplex PCR, and TCRdb kept only the in-frame ones, dropping some. For V, J and clone size, that table is used; D and trimming come from the DNA. This table has some 160,000 clones, roughly 85% appearing once. V gene TRBV18 combines with J gene TRBJ2-7; D remains ambiguous. The source is a woman of 80 years or more with acute or convalescent COVID-19. Specimen: peripheral blood. The CDR3 protein is CASSGSSYEQYF. CDR3 bases: TGTGCCAGCTCGGGCAGTTCCTACGAGCAGTACTTC.